This T cell receptor beta chain was sequenced for a study of shared clonotypes between healthy human individuals. CD45RO negativity and positive selection for CCR7 defined naive CD8 cells, a population that excluded terminally differentiated effector memory CD45RA+ cells. Per germline, CDR1 SQVTM and CDR2 ANQGSEA. CDR3 length equals 17 residues. Trimming at V came to 3 bases and at J to 0 bases, leaving 4 bases not matched to a gene. Only in-frame clones appear in the TCRdb table, and some are missing; sequencing was by immunoSEQ multiplex PCR. Among hundreds of thousands of clones listed, about 98% were seen once.

This chain connects TRBV29-1 to TRBJ2-3; TRBD2 matches 15 bases. This TCR came from a man aged 25 to 40 in good health. The sample consisted of naive CD8+ T cells sorted from blood. The CDR3 protein is CSVDGTSGRKSTDTQYF. CDR3 bases: TGCAGCGTTGACGGGACTAGCGGGAGGAAAAGCACAGATACGCAGTATTTT.